This T cell receptor beta chain came from a study of TIL therapy for anti-PD-1-resistant metastatic lung cancer. V lost 3 bases to trimming and J lost 1 base, with 14 bases between them. Germline CDR1 reads SGHDT; CDR2 reads YYEEEE. The CDR3 has 15 amino acids. The immunoSEQ assay was v3. Libraries were prepared by immunoSEQ multiplex PCR; TCRdb keeps only in-frame clonotypes and omits some of them. The table records roughly 20,000 clones, 83% of them present only once. This clone was seen only once. The time point was: pre-treatment sample, taken before nivolumab and TIL therapy. The sample in question was blood, obtained at baseline. This receptor was taken from a person between 25 and 80 years old with non-small cell lung cancer. The chain has TRBV5-6 and TRBJ2-7, with TRBD1 as a possible D gene (5 bases). Written as DNA, the CDR3 is TGTGCCAGCAGCTCCCCGGCAGGGAATTCCTACGAGCAGTACTTC. Amino acid sequence: CASSSPAGNSYEQYF.